The clone carrying this T cell receptor (beta chain) was counted many times. Its antigen is unidentified. The data were taken from a study of T cells after yellow fever vaccination. Across the study: SMART-Seq v4 Ultra Low Input served to prepare low-cell-number fractions. Whole-study results and caveats: Once the booster was given, most primary-vaccination clones reappeared, at about 97% for CD4 and more than 85% for CD8. Contaminating bulk clonotypes could be abundant in FACS-sorted repertoires.

Trimming cost V 1 base and J 9 bases, with 17 bases left between them. Germline loops: CDR1 SGHRS, CDR2 YFSETQ. The CDR3 totals 16 residues. Template-switching 5'RACE yielded the TCR cDNA; a universal primer site and UMIs were added in the process. Via MiXCR, TCRdb re-called the 5' RACE reads, giving one row per CDR3 protein. The data show some 340,000 distinct CDR3 sequences, approximately 4% seen once. The receptor was isolated from a man between 18 and 29 years old who received the YFV17D yellow fever vaccine. The source material was PBMCs, sampled 5 days after the yellow fever booster vaccination. V gene TRBV5-1 combines with J gene TRBJ1-6; the D gene is possibly TRBD1 (5 bases). CDR3 sequence: CASSLNYAGPSSPLHF. The DNA of the CDR3 is TGCGCCAGCAGCTTGAATTACGCAGGGCCGAGTTCACCCCTCCACTTT. Full variable domain (remainder filled in from reference TRBV5-1 and TRBJ1-6): KAGVTQTPRYLIKTRGQQVTLSCSPISGHRSVSWYQQTPGQGLQFLFEYFSETQRNKGNFPGRFSGRQFSNSRSEMNVSTLELGDSALYLCASSLNYAGPSSPLHFGNGTRLTVT.